Listed below are T cell receptor beta chains from one sample, sequenced in a study of shared T cell receptors in the human thymus. TCRdb's copy holds only in-frame clones and misses some; the assay was immunoSEQ multiplex PCR. The sample contains almost 550,000 clones, about four fifths of which appear only once. This sample was also put to use in a study of human thymus T cells.

The sample consisted of thymocytes. The receptors come from a boy younger than two with a congenital heart defect. CDR3s include the opening cysteine and the closing phenylalanine or tryptophan. D genes are given only for firm matches.

TRBJ1-1 | TRBD1 | TRBV19 | CASSIGPKRTGGTEAFF | TGTGCCAGTAGTATAGGGCCCAAACGCACAGGGGGCACTGAAGCTTTCTTT
TRBJ2-7 | TRBD2 | TRBV19 | CASSGASGSDGPDEQYF | TGTGCCAGTAGTGGGGCTAGCGGGAGTGACGGTCCCGACGAGCAGTACTTC
TRBJ1-4 | - | TRBV7-8 | CASSYWGDATNEKLFF | TGTGCCAGCAGCTATTGGGGGGATGCAACTAATGAAAAACTGTTTTTT
TRBJ2-5 | TRBD1 | TRBV7-9 | CASSYHGTEPQETQYF | TGTGCCAGCAGCTATCACGGGACAGAACCCCAAGAGACCCAGTACTTC
TRBJ2-6 | - | TRBV7-8 | CASTQEGPQNSGANVLTF | TGTGCCAGCACCCAAGAGGGCCCCCAGAACTCTGGGGCCAACGTCCTGACTTTC
TRBJ1-2 | TRBD1 | TRBV6-6 | CASTHGPGQGLLGYTF | TGTGCCAGCACTCATGGTCCGGGACAGGGGCTACTTGGCTACACCTTC
TRBJ2-5 | - | TRBV6-5 | CASGTGRKTQYF | TGTGCCAGCGGAACAGGGCGCAAGACCCAGTACTTC
TRBJ1-1 | - | TRBV7-2 | CASSSWQGMNTEAFF | TGTGCCAGCAGCTCCTGGCAGGGGATGAACACTGAAGCTTTCTTT
TRBJ2-7 | TRBD1 | TRBV7-2 | CASSPQGQGKRKQYF | TGTGCCAGCAGCCCGCAGGGACAGGGAAAGCGAAAGCAGTACTTC
TRBJ2-5 | - | TRBV4-3 | CASRQTNRAPSQETQYF | TGCGCCAGCCGCCAAACAAACAGGGCACCCTCCCAAGAGACCCAGTACTTC
TRBJ1-1 | - | TRBV27 | CASSLTPFFRDLGGDTEAFF | TGTGCCAGCAGTTTAACCCCATTTTTCCGGGACCTCGGAGGGGACACTGAAGCTTTCTTT
TRBJ1-1 | - | TRBV2 | CASSERSGTPKLEAFF | TGTGCCAGCAGTGAAAGAAGCGGGACACCTAAGTTGGAAGCTTTCTTT
TRBJ2-5 | TRBD1 | TRBV5-1 | CASSPLHPQGAVETQYF | TGCGCCAGCAGCCCCCTACATCCACAGGGGGCGGTGGAGACCCAGTACTTC
TRBJ2-7 | - | TRBV7-2 | CASSLAGRRAYEQYF | TGTGCCAGCAGCTTAGCGGGGCGCAGGGCCTACGAGCAGTACTTC